One and the same sample provided the 14 T cell receptor beta chains below, sequenced in a study of T cell responses to AZD1222 COVID-19 vaccine. The assay was immunoSEQ multiplex PCR, and TCRdb's table has in-frame clones only and misses some. The data contain some 200,000 clones, 80% to 90% of them singletons. This specimen consisted of peripheral blood, obtained on day 0 of AZD1222 vaccination. These receptors all stem from an adult in good health.

This clone was picked up one time. The chain combines TRBV5-1 with TRBJ1-6, with D possibly being TRBD1 (6 bases). Trimming shortened V by 4 bases and J by 7 bases, and 15 bases separated the two germline ends. This CDR3 region has 15 residues. Germline CDR1 and CDR2: SGHRS and YFSETQ. Here the CDR3 DNA reads TGCGCCAGCAGCATAGGGACAAGTGGAAATTCACCCCTCCACTTT. Residues: CASSIGTSGNSPLHF.

The chain combines TRBV6-5 with TRBJ1-4; D is unresolved. The CDR3 sequence is 15 residues long. Trimming removed 6 bases at V and 0 bases at J, with 11 bases between. The germline V gene encodes CDR1 MNHEY and CDR2 SVGAGI. CDR3 nucleotide sequence: TGTGCCAGCAGGCACGACACTGCAACTAATGAAAAACTGTTTTTT. Protein product: CASRHDTATNEKLFF.

In this sample, this clone turned up once. This chain connects TRBV2 to TRBJ2-2, with TRBD2 matching 8 bases. The CDR3 loop spans 16 amino acids. Per the germline V gene, CDR1 is SNHLY and CDR2 is FYNNEI. The V and J ends lost 5 bases and 2 bases, in that order; junction bases with no gene match: 7. The CDR3: CASSRVAGRNTGELFF. CDR3 in DNA: TGTGCCAGCAGTCGCGTAGCGGGGAGAAACACCGGGGAGCTGTTTTTT.

V and J are TRBV30 and TRBJ2-5; TRBD2 matches 8 bases. The germline CDR1 and CDR2 sequences are GTSNPN and SVGIG (reference sequence). The CDR3 is 17 amino acids. The V segment lost 5 bases and the J segment 2 bases; nucleotides outside the gene matches: 16. This chain's CDR3 is CAWGDGTRGYRQETQYF. The CDR3 DNA is TGTGCCTGGGGGGACGGGACTAGAGGGTACCGGCAAGAGACCCAGTACTTC.

CDR3: CASSLDTGGGQPQHF. The CDR3 bases are TGTGCCAGCAGTTTGGACACAGGGGGAGGTCAGCCCCAGCATTTT. The rearrangement joins TRBV28 to TRBJ1-5, with TRBD1 matching 8 bases. The J segment lost 6 bases and the V segment lost 3 bases, leaving 7 bases of the junction unmatched. CDR1 MDHEN and CDR2 SYDVKM come from the germline V gene. The CDR3 contains 15 residues.

The CDR3 sequence is CASSSPSEGGRTYEQYF. In DNA form, the CDR3 reads TGTGCCAGCAGTTCGCCGTCGGAGGGGGGTCGCACCTACGAGCAGTACTTC. The chain employs TRBV28 and TRBJ2-7; either TRBD1 or TRBD2 may supply D (6 bases each). The CDR3 covers 17 residues. CDR1 is MDHEN, CDR2 SYDVKM, per germline. V lost 4 bases to trimming and J lost 2 bases, with 21 bases between them.

The CDR3 is CASSRTQGSGNTIYF. As DNA, the CDR3 is TGTGCCAGTAGCCGGACACAGGGCTCTGGAAACACCATATATTTT. The gene calls are TRBV19 and TRBJ1-3; the D gene is possibly TRBD1 (6 bases). V gave up 6 bases and J gave up 0 bases, with 12 bases separating them. CDR1 and CDR2 (germline): LNHDA, SQIVND (reference sequence). This CDR3 is 15 amino acids long.

This chain links TRBV10-3 with TRBJ1-5; possibly TRBD1 for D (5 bases). Germline assignment: CDR1 ENHRY and CDR2 SYGVKD. Trimming took 0 bases from V and 2 from J, leaving 11 bases between them. The CDR3 sequence is 16 residues long. The CDR3 region has the DNA TGTGCCATCAGTGAGTCCACAGGCGGGGGCAATCAGCCCCAGCATTTT. This sequence encodes CAISESTGGGNQPQHF.

J is TRBJ2-7 and V is TRBV7-2; 12 positions match TRBD2. J gave up 12 bases and V 4 bases, and 10 bases lay outside the gene matches. This CDR3 comprises 14 residues. Germline values: CDR1 SGHTA, CDR2 FQGNSA. CDR3 nucleotide sequence: TGTGCCAGCAGCTCCACCTTGACTAGCGGGAGACGGTACTTC. Protein product: CASSSTLTSGRRYF.

The V and J genes are TRBV2 and TRBJ2-7; 13 nucleotides match TRBD2. Per the germline V gene, CDR1 is SNHLY and CDR2 is FYNNEI. The CDR3 totals 15 residues. The junction had 4 bases not matched to a gene; V was cut back by 6 bases and J by 2 bases. DNA of the CDR3: TGTGCCAGCAGAAAGGGGACTAGCGGGACCTACGAGCAGTACTTC. As protein: CASRKGTSGTYEQYF. The whole variable domain, filled in from reference TRBV2 and TRBJ2-7, reads EPEVTQTPSHQVTQMGQEVILRCVPISNHLYFYWYRQILGQKVEFLVSFYNNEISEKSEIFDDQFSVERPDGSNFTLKIRSTKLEDSAMYFCASRKGTSGTYEQYFGPGTRLTVT.

This clone was counted a single time. The rearrangement uses TRBV10-3 and TRBJ1-2; a possible D gene is TRBD1 (5 bases). The V and J ends lost 4 bases and 6 bases respectively, with 18 bases between them. The CDR3 runs to 15 residues. From germline, CDR1 is ENHRY and CDR2 SYGVKD. DNA of the CDR3: TGTGCCATCAGTGGGACCCCCCTTTGGGGCGATGGCTACACCTTC. It specifies CAISGTPLWGDGYTF.

This clone was picked up one time. V gene TRBV29-1 combines with J gene TRBJ1-2; D call uncertain. V was cut by 4 bases and J by 2 bases, with 5 bases left in between. The CDR3 loop spans 11 amino acids. Germline V gene lookup returns CDR1 SQVTM and CDR2 ANQGSEA. The CDR3 loop is CSVGVNYGYTF. As DNA, the CDR3 is TGCAGCGTTGGAGTAAACTATGGCTACACCTTC.

The J gene is TRBJ1-5, the V gene TRBV29-1; 7 nucleotides match TRBD1. V lost 7 bases, J lost 4 bases, and 13 bases stayed unmatched. Germline CDR1 is SQVTM and CDR2 is ANQGSEA. The CDR3 runs 15 residues. Written as DNA, the CDR3 is TGCAGCGCCCTTATACAGGGGATAGGGAATCAGCCCCAGCATTTT. This encodes CSALIQGIGNQPQHF. The full variable domain, completed using reference TRBV29-1 and TRBJ1-5, is SAVISQKPSRDICQRGTSLTIQCQVDSQVTMMFWYRQQPGQSLTLIATANQGSEATYESGFVIDKFPISRPNLTFSTLTVSNMSPEDSSIYLCSALIQGIGNQPQHFGDGTRLSIL.

The rearrangement uses TRBV21-1 and TRBJ1-2. TRBV21-1 is designated a pseudogene. The CDR3 is 15 amino acids. This CDR3 reads CASSKETEPNYGYTF. DNA for the CDR3: TGTGCCAGCAGCAAAGAGACGGAGCCTAACTATGGCTACACCTTC.